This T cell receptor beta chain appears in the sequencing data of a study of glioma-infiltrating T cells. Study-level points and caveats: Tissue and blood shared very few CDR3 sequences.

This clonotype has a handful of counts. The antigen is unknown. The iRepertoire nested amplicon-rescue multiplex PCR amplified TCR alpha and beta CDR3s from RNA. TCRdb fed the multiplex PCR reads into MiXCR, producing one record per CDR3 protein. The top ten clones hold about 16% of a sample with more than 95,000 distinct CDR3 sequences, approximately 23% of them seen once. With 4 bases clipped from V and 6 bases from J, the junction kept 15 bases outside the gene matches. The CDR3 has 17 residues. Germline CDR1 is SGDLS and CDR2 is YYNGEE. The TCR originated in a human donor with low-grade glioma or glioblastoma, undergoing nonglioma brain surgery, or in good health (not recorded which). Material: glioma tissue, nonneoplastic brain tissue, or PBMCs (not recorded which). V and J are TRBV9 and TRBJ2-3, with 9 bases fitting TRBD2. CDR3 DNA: TGTGCCAGCAGCCCGCTGACTAGCGGTGGTGGGCCCGATACGCAGTATTTT. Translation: CASSPLTSGGGPDTQYF.